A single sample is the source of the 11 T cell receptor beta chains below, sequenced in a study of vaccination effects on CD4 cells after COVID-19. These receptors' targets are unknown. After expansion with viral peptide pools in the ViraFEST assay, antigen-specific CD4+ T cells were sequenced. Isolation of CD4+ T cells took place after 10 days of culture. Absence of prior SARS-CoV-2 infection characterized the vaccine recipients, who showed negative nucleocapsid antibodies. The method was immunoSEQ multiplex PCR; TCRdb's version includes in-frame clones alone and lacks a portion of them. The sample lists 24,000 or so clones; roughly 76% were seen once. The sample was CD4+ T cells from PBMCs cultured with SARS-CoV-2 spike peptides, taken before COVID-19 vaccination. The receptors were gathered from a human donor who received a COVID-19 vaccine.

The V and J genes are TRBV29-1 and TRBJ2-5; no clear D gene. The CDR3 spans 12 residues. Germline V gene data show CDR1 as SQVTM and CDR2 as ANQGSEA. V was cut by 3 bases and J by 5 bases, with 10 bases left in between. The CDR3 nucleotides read TGCAGCGTTGACAGGATGGGGGAGACCCAGTACTTC. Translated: CSVDRMGETQYF. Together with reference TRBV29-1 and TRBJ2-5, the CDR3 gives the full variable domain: SAVISQKPSRDICQRGTSLTIQCQVDSQVTMMFWYRQQPGQSLTLIATANQGSEATYESGFVIDKFPISRPNLTFSTLTVSNMSPEDSSIYLCSVDRMGETQYFGPGTRLLVL.

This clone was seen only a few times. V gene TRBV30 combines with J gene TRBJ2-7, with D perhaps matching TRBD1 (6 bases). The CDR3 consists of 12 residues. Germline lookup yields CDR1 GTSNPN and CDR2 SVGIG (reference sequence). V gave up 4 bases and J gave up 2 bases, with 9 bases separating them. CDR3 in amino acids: CAWTGATYEQYF. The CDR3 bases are TGTGCCTGGACAGGGGCTACCTACGAGCAGTACTTC.

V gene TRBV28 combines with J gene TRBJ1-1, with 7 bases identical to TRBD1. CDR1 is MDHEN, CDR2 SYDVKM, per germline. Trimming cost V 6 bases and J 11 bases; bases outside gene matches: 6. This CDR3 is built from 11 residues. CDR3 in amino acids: CASRLGGDAFF. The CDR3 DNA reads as TGTGCCAGCAGGCTAGGGGGCGACGCTTTCTTT. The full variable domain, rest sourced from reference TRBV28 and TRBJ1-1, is DVKVTQSSRYLVKRTGEKVFLECVQDMDHENMFWYRQDPGLGLRLIYFSYDVKMKEKGDIPEGYSVSREKKERFSLILESASTNQTSMYLCASRLGGDAFFGQGTRLTVV.

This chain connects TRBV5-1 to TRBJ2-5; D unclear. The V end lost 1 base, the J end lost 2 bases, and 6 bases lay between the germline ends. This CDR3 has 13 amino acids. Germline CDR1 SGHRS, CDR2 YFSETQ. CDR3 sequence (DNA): TGCGCCAGCAGCTTGTTTACGCAAGAGACCCAGTACTTC. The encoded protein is CASSLFTQETQYF.

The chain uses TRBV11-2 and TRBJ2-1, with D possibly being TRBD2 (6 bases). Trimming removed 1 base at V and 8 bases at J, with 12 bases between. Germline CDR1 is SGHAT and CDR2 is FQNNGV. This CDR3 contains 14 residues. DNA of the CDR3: TGTGCCAGCAGCTTAGCTTCGGAGGGCTATGAGCAGTTCTTC. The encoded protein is CASSLASEGYEQFF.

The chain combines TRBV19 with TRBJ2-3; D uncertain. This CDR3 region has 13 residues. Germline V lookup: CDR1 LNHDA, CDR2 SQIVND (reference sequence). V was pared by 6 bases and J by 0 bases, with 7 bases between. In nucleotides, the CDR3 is TGTGCCAGTAGAAGGCCTAGCACAGATACGCAGTATTTT. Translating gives CASRRPSTDTQYF.

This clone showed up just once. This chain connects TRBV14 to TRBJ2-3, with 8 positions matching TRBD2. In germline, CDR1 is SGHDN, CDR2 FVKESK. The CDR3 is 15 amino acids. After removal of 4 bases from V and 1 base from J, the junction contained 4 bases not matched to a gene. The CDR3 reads CASSRGLVGTDTQYF. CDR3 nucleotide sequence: TGTGCCAGCAGCCGGGGACTAGTTGGCACAGATACGCAGTATTTT.

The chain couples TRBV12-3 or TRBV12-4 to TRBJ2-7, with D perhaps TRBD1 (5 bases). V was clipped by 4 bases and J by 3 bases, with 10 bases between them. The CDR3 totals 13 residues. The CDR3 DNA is TGTGCCAGCAGTTCCCAGGGCATCTACGAGCAGTACTTC. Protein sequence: CASSSQGIYEQYF.

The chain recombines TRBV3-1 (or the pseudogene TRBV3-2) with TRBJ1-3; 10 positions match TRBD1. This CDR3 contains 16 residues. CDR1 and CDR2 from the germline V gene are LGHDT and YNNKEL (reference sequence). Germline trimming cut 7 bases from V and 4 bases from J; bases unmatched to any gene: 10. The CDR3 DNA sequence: TGTGCCAGCACCCCGACGGACAGGGGGTCAGGAAACACCATATATTTT. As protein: CASTPTDRGSGNTIYF.

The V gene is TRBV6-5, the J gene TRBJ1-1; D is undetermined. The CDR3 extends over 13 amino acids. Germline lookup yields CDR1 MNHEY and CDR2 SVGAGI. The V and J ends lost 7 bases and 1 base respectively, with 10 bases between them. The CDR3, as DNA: TGTGCCAGCATACTTACATGGAACACTGAAGCTTTCTTT. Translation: CASILTWNTEAFF.

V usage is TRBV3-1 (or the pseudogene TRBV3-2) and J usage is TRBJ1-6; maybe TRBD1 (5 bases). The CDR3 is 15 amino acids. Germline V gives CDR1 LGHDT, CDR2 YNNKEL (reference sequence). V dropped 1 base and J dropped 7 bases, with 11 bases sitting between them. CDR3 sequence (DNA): TGTGCCAGCAGCCAAGCGGGACGGGGAAATTCACCCCTCCACTTT. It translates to CASSQAGRGNSPLHF.